The T cell receptor beta chain described here comes from a study of T cell responses to AZD1222 COVID-19 vaccine. Germline V gives CDR1 MNHEY, CDR2 SMNVEV (reference sequence). This CDR3 comprises 13 residues. Trimming stripped 4 bases from V and 1 base from J, with 8 bases between. TCRdb keeps only in-frame clones here, not all; method: immunoSEQ multiplex PCR. The table lists about 140,000 clones, 80% to 95% of them singletons. The chain recombines TRBV27 with TRBJ2-7; no reliable D call. The sample in question was peripheral blood, obtained on day 0 of AZD1222 vaccination. The receptor comes from an adult in good health. The CDR3 loop reads CASSSSGSYEQYF. The CDR3 DNA sequence: TGTGCCAGCAGTTCCTCCGGGTCCTACGAGCAGTACTTC.